The 30 T cell receptor beta chains presented below share a single source sample, sequenced in a study of response to subunit inactivated influenza vaccine. TCRdb re-called the RT-PCR reads through MiXCR, storing one row per CDR3 protein. The data hold about 500,000 distinct CDR3 sequences, with less than 7.5% observed a single time. The sample consisted of PBMCs from blood, taken around 25 months after vaccination. These receptors were collected from a man between 50 and 75 years old who received an inactivated influenza vaccine.

This rearrangement joins TRBV3-1 to TRBJ1-5; no clear D gene. CDR3 length: 16 amino acids. Germline loops: CDR1 LGHDT, CDR2 YNNKEL (reference sequence). V dropped 4 bases and J dropped 0 bases, with 13 bases sitting between them. The CDR3 DNA is TGTGCCAGCAGCCGGGGTAGGGCGGTTAGCAATCAGCCCCAGCATTTT. Its protein is CASSRGRAVSNQPQHF.

This chain links TRBV7-2 with TRBJ2-2; D is undetermined. This CDR3 spans 14 amino acids. Trimming left V 0 bases short and J 6 bases short, with 8 bases between. The germline CDR1 and CDR2 sequences are SGHTA and FQGNSA. Written as DNA, the CDR3 is TGTGCCAGCAGCTTAGCGTCGGCGGCCGGGGAGCTGTTTTTT. Protein: CASSLASAAGELFF.

The V and J genes are TRBV21-1 and TRBJ2-1; the table calls TRBD2, which could not be checked here. TRBV21-1 is described as a pseudogene. The CDR3 sequence is 15 residues long. CDR3: CASSNNSGRDNEQFF. The CDR3 DNA is TGTGCCAGCAGCAATAATAGCGGGAGGGACAATGAGCAGTTCTTC.

V and J are TRBV20-1 and TRBJ1-4; D unclear. The CDR3 contains 15 residues. The germline gives CDR1 DFQATT, CDR2 SNEGSKA (reference sequence). V was shortened by 2 bases and J by 0 bases, with 10 bases between the two germline ends. The DNA of the CDR3 is TGCAGTGCTAGAAGGTTGGGTGCAACTAATGAAAAACTGTTTTTT. Translated: CSARRLGATNEKLFF.

This clonotype was counted at least ten times. The rearrangement uses TRBV15 and TRBJ1-5; TRBD1 matches 7 bases. The CDR3 runs 18 residues. Germline trimming cut 3 bases from V and 1 base from J; bases unmatched to any gene: 12. Germline lookup yields CDR1 LNHNV and CDR2 YYDKDF (reference sequence). The CDR3 nucleotides are TGTGCCACCAGCAGCCTTCAAAATGGGGGACAGAGCAATCAGCCCCAGCATTTT. Translating it yields CATSSLQNGGQSNQPQHF.

A few counts support this clonotype. This sequence joins TRBV20-1 and TRBJ1-2, with 8 positions matching TRBD1. Germline CDR1 is DFQATT and CDR2 is SNEGSKA (reference sequence). J gave up 2 bases and V 5 bases, and 7 bases lay outside the gene matches. The CDR3 totals 14 residues. CDR3 region: CSAEQGGTNYGYTF. CDR3 coding DNA: TGCAGTGCTGAACAGGGGGGCACGAACTATGGCTACACCTTC.

This clonotype has at least ten counts. The chain links TRBV25-1 to TRBJ2-7; D is unclear. Trimming shortened V by 4 bases and J by 4 bases, and 5 bases separated the two germline ends. CDR3 length: 11 residues. The germline V gene has CDR1 MGHDK and CDR2 SYGVNS. CDR3 sequence: CASSVLYEQYF. The CDR3 DNA reads as TGTGCCAGCAGTGTTCTATACGAGCAGTACTTC.

This clonotype was recorded at least ten times. The rearrangement uses TRBV6-1 and TRBJ1-5; unclear D gene. Trimming pared 7 bases from V and 1 base from J, leaving 8 bases between. Germline CDR1 MNHNS, CDR2 SASEGT. This CDR3 has 13 residues. The CDR3 DNA reads as TGTGCCAGCAAAAGGGTGAGCAATCAGCCCCAGCATTTT. Amino acid sequence: CASKRVSNQPQHF.

There are many counts of this clonotype. The chain is built from TRBV6-1 and TRBJ2-5; 8 bases map to TRBD1. Trimming at V came to 8 bases and at J to 4 bases, leaving 9 bases not matched to a gene. The germline V gene encodes CDR1 MNHNS and CDR2 SASEGT. The CDR3 extends over 14 amino acids. CDR3 region: CASGLAGGRETQYF. The CDR3, as DNA: TGTGCCAGCGGGCTGGCAGGGGGCCGAGAGACCCAGTACTTC.

J is TRBJ2-7 and V is TRBV20-1; 8 bases fit TRBD2. The CDR3 has 15 amino acids. Germline V lookup: CDR1 DFQATT, CDR2 SNEGSKA (reference sequence). Trimming took 1 base from V and 3 from J; bases not matched to a gene: 8. For the CDR3, the DNA is TGCAGTGCTAGAGGGACTAGCAAGGGGTACTACGAGCAGTACTTC. It specifies CSARGTSKGYYEQYF.

There are many counts of this clonotype. V is TRBV20-1 and J is TRBJ1-1, with D uncertain. CDR3 size: 13 residues. Germline-derived CDR1 and CDR2 are DFQATT and SNEGSKA (reference sequence). V was trimmed by 6 bases and J by 2 bases, leaving 13 bases between them. CDR3 in amino acids: CSALNVDNTEAFF. The CDR3 coding sequence is TGCAGTGCACTGAATGTTGATAACACTGAAGCTTTCTTT.

This clonotype was found many times. Possible read error: a much larger clone is one base away. This chain uses TRBV3-1 with TRBJ2-5; no firm D call. Trimming pared 0 bases from V and 5 bases from J, leaving 4 bases between. The CDR3 length is 12 residues. Germline V gives CDR1 LGHDT, CDR2 YNNKEL (reference sequence). The CDR3 DNA reads as TGTGCCAGCAGCCAAGAATCCGAGACCCAGTACTTC. Translation: CASSQESETQYF.

This clonotype was seen more than once but under ten times. The gene calls are TRBV19 and TRBJ2-5; D possibly uses TRBD1 or TRBD2 (5 bases each). The CDR3 is 14 residues long. The V end lost 2 bases, the J end lost 5 bases, and 12 bases lay between the germline ends. Looked up from germline, CDR1 is LNHDA and CDR2 is SQIVND (reference sequence). CDR3 in amino acids: CASSITRDRETQYF. The CDR3 DNA follows: TGTGCCAGTAGTATAACAAGGGACCGGGAGACCCAGTACTTC.

This clonotype has only a few counts. J is TRBJ2-7 and V is TRBV7-2, with D possibly being TRBD1 (5 bases). V dropped 3 bases and J dropped 6 bases, with 15 bases sitting between them. Germline CDR1 and CDR2: SGHTA and FQGNSA. CDR3 length: 14 residues. In DNA form, the CDR3 reads TGTGCCAGCAGCTTTAGGCAGGGAAGGGGCGAGCAGTACTTC. Residues: CASSFRQGRGEQYF.

This clonotype has ten or more counts. The V and J genes are TRBV3-1 and TRBJ2-4; D is perhaps TRBD1 (6 bases). The V gene lost 2 bases and the J gene lost 7 bases, with 18 bases spanning the gap. Looked up from germline, CDR1 is LGHDT and CDR2 is YNNKEL (reference sequence). The CDR3 runs to 16 residues. CDR3: CASSQSPAPGVNIQYF. CDR3 DNA sequence: TGTGCCAGCAGCCAATCCCCGGCCCCAGGGGTGAACATTCAGTACTTC.

The sample holds a few counts of this clonotype. The chain couples TRBV4-1 to TRBJ2-1; the D gene could be TRBD1 or TRBD2 (5 bases each). The CDR3 length is 16 residues. Germline CDR1 reads MGHRA; CDR2 reads YSYEKL. The germline V and J ends were trimmed by 4 bases and 5 bases, with 18 bases remaining between them. This CDR3 reads CASSPRQRSANNEQFF. As DNA, the CDR3 is TGCGCCAGCAGCCCTAGACAGCGGTCGGCGAACAATGAGCAGTTCTTC.

The chain employs TRBV4-3 and TRBJ2-7, with 7 bases fitting TRBD2. The CDR3 runs 17 residues. Germline V gene data show CDR1 as LGHNA and CDR2 as YSLEER. V lost 0 bases, J lost 1 base, and 9 bases stayed unmatched. CDR3: CASSQDSLRELSYEQYF. CDR3 bases: TGCGCCAGCAGCCAAGATTCATTGCGGGAGCTTTCCTACGAGCAGTACTTC.

This chain links TRBV7-2 with TRBJ2-7, with 7 bases that match TRBD1. V shed 3 bases, J shed 1 base, and the junction held 3 bases outside the gene matches. Germline assignment: CDR1 SGHTA and CDR2 FQGNSA. CDR3 length equals 14 residues. The CDR3 nucleotides read TGTGCCAGCAGCTTGCCGACAGGGTCCTACGAGCAGTACTTC. Translation: CASSLPTGSYEQYF.

This clonotype occurred a few times. This rearrangement joins TRBV5-1 to TRBJ2-7; D not resolved. The CDR3 runs to 15 residues. V was clipped by 2 bases and J by 0 bases, with 12 bases between them. Germline V gene lookup returns CDR1 SGHRS and CDR2 YFSETQ. This chain's CDR3 is CASSLSGTSSYEQYF. The CDR3 DNA sequence: TGCGCCAGCAGCTTATCTGGAACCAGCTCCTACGAGCAGTACTTC.

This chain uses TRBV29-1 with TRBJ1-1; 10 bases are a match to TRBD1. This CDR3 is built from 13 residues. Germline CDR1 reads SQVTM; CDR2 reads ANQGSEA. The junction had 5 bases not matched to a gene; V was cut back by 3 bases and J by 7 bases. CDR3 amino acids: CSVEGRTGGEAFF. The CDR3 DNA sequence: TGCAGCGTTGAGGGTAGGACAGGGGGTGAAGCTTTCTTT.

In its sample, this clonotype was seen many times. The rearrangement links TRBV12-3 or TRBV12-4 to TRBJ2-5; D gene ambiguous. Trimming stripped 3 bases from V and 4 bases from J, with 15 bases between. This CDR3 contains 15 residues. Written as DNA, the CDR3 is TGTGCCAGCAGTTTGCAGCCCCATACAACAGAGACCCAGTACTTC. Amino acid sequence: CASSLQPHTTETQYF.

This clonotype appeared many times. The chain carries TRBV12-3 or TRBV12-4 and TRBJ1-1; 9 bases align to TRBD1. This CDR3 contains 15 residues. The J segment lost 1 base and the V segment lost 6 bases, leaving 6 bases of the junction unmatched. The CDR3 bases are TGTGCCAGCAGACCCACAGGGGGCGCGAACACTGAAGCTTTCTTT. It codes for CASRPTGGANTEAFF.

The J gene is TRBJ2-5, the V gene TRBV5-1; 7 bases are shared with TRBD1. The germline V gene has CDR1 SGHRS and CDR2 YFSETQ. The ends lost 4 bases at V and 2 bases at J; junction bases unmatched: 5. This CDR3 region has 14 residues. In DNA form, the CDR3 reads TGCGCCAGCAGCGGGGGACAGCCTCAAGAGACCCAGTACTTC. Its translation is CASSGGQPQETQYF.

The chain uses TRBV4-3 and TRBJ1-6; D is possibly TRBD1 (5 bases). The V gene lost 0 bases and the J gene lost 3 bases, with 6 bases spanning the gap. The germline gives CDR1 LGHNA, CDR2 YSLEER. The CDR3 extends over 15 amino acids. CDR3 coding DNA: TGCGCCAGCAGCCAAGACAGGGTCTATAATTCACCCCTCCACTTT. This sequence encodes CASSQDRVYNSPLHF.

This clonotype occurred a few times. J is TRBJ1-1 and V is TRBV5-1; D gene ambiguous. Germline lookup yields CDR1 SGHRS and CDR2 YFSETQ. This CDR3 comprises 13 residues. Trimming removed 2 bases at V and 1 base at J, with 6 bases between. The CDR3 protein is CASSFPPNTEAFF. In DNA, the CDR3 is TGCGCCAGCAGCTTCCCGCCGAACACTGAAGCTTTCTTT. The full variable domain, rest sourced from reference TRBV5-1 and TRBJ1-1, is KAGVTQTPRYLIKTRGQQVTLSCSPISGHRSVSWYQQTPGQGLQFLFEYFSETQRNKGNFPGRFSGRQFSNSRSEMNVSTLELGDSALYLCASSFPPNTEAFFGQGTRLTVV.

This clonotype was counted at least ten times. The V call is TRBV20-1, the J call TRBJ2-1, with TRBD2 matching over 7 bases. Losses at the gene ends were 1 base for V and 4 bases for J; bases not matched to a gene: 7. CDR1 DFQATT and CDR2 SNEGSKA come from the germline V gene (reference sequence). The CDR3 consists of 15 residues. This CDR3 reads CSARGGVGGYNEQFF. DNA for the CDR3: TGCAGTGCTAGAGGTGGTGTGGGAGGGTACAATGAGCAGTTCTTC.

This clonotype was seen only once. This may arise from a read error, as a much more abundant clone is one base away. The chain combines TRBV20-1 with TRBJ2-7, with TRBD2 matching over 7 bases. V lost 7 bases and J lost 3; bases outside the gene matches: 6. The CDR3 has 12 residues. Germline-derived CDR1 and CDR2 are DFQATT and SNEGSKA (reference sequence). Here the CDR3 reads CSVRPGGYEQYF. DNA of the CDR3: TGCAGTGTTCGGCCGGGGGGCTACGAGCAGTACTTC.

The chain carries TRBV12-3 or TRBV12-4 and TRBJ2-1; 11 nucleotides agree with TRBD2. The V and J ends lost 1 base and 8 bases, in that order; junction bases with no gene match: 4. CDR3 length equals 15 residues. The CDR3 is CASSLGLAGIDEQFF. The CDR3 DNA follows: TGTGCCAGCAGTTTAGGACTAGCGGGAATAGATGAGCAGTTCTTC.

V and J are TRBV9 and TRBJ1-1; 7 nucleotides agree with TRBD1. The CDR3 contains 16 residues. The V gene end was trimmed by 0 bases and the J gene end by 2 bases; junction bases not matched to a gene: 7. CDR1 is SGDLS, CDR2 YYNGEE, per germline. The DNA of the CDR3 is TGTGCCAGCAGCGTAGGGCCGGGACAGAGAAACACTGAAGCTTTCTTT. Its protein is CASSVGPGQRNTEAFF. Drawing the rest from reference TRBV9 and TRBJ1-1, the complete variable domain is DSGVTQTPKHLITATGQRVTLRCSPRSGDLSVYWYQQSLDQGLQFLIQYYNGEERAKGNILERFSAQQFPDLHSELNLSSLELGDSALYFCASSVGPGQRNTEAFFGQGTRLTVV.

There are many counts of this clonotype. The V gene is TRBV18, the J gene TRBJ2-2; D might be TRBD1 (5 bases). Germline-derived CDR1 and CDR2 are KGHSH and LQKENI. The CDR3 covers 14 residues. The V and J ends lost 0 bases and 5 bases respectively, with 7 bases between them. DNA of the CDR3: TGTGCCAGCTCACCACCGGGGCGGACCGGGGAGCTGTTTTTT. Its translation: CASSPPGRTGELFF.